The 4 T cell receptor beta chains given below trace back to one sample, sequenced in a study of shared clonotypes between healthy human individuals. Only in-frame clones appear in the TCRdb table, and some are missing; sequencing was by immunoSEQ multiplex PCR. The sample carries fewer than 3 million clones, 85% to 95% recorded once. Sample: naive CD4+ T cells from PBMCs. Subset specified: CD45RA+ positively selected. Every receptor here comes from a young man in good health. Some clones in this sample may be carry-over from other donors' samples.

This chain connects TRBV5-5 to TRBJ1-2, with 10 bases lining up with TRBD1. This CDR3 contains 16 residues. The germline gives CDR1 SGHKS, CDR2 YYEKEE (reference sequence). V trimming: 0 bases; J trimming: 5 bases; junction bases outside the gene matches: 7. The DNA for the CDR3 is TGTGCCAGCAGCTTGGATAGGGACAGGGGCCGGTATGGCTACACCTTC. This codes for CASSLDRDRGRYGYTF.

The gene calls are TRBV5-1 and TRBJ2-6; D is unclear. Germline assignment: CDR1 SGHRS and CDR2 YFSETQ. This CDR3 contains 15 residues. Between the trimmed V and J ends, which lost 6 bases and 0 bases, there was a span of 10 bases. CDR3 sequence (DNA): TGCGCCAGCACGCACGACGGCTCTGGGGCCAACGTCCTGACTTTC. Protein sequence: CASTHDGSGANVLTF.

The rearrangement joins TRBV27 to TRBJ2-1, with 12 bases that match TRBD2. CDR3 size: 16 residues. With V trimmed by 0 bases and J by 12 bases, 9 bases remained unmatched. Per the germline V gene, CDR1 is MNHEY and CDR2 is SMNVEV (reference sequence). The CDR3 sequence: CASSLSGTSGRRGQFF. CDR3 nucleotides: TGTGCCAGCAGTTTATCGGGGACTAGCGGGCGCCGGGGGCAGTTCTTC.

The chain joins TRBV29-1 to TRBJ2-3; a weak D match, TRBD2 (7 bases). Germline CDR1 reads SQVTM; CDR2 reads ANQGSEA. With 7 bases removed from V and 8 bases from J, the gap between germline ends came to 16 bases. CDR3 length: 12 residues. CDR3 coding DNA: TGCAGCGCTATTTCAGGGGAGGGTACGCAGTATTTT. It specifies CSAISGEGTQYF.